The rows below give T cell receptor beta chains drawn from one sample of a study of T cell changes during pregnancy in multiple sclerosis. TCRdb keeps only in-frame clones here, not all; method: immunoSEQ multiplex PCR. The data contain around 57,000 clones, about 88% of them singletons. The sample consisted of peripheral blood, taken in the first trimester of pregnancy. The receptor source for this set is a female donor with multiple sclerosis, enrolled in a pregnancy study. The CDR3 runs from the conserved cysteine through the conserved F or W. The order of the fields is clone size, CDR3 length, D gene, J gene, V gene, CDR3 protein, CDR3 DNA. D genes are given only for firm matches. Expanded clones get a size class; other rows say once, few or many, or leave the size out.

- 16 TRBD2 TRBJ2-1 TRBV4-2 CASSQASSGVYNEQFF TGTGCCAGCAGCCAAGCCTCTAGCGGGGTATACAATGAGCAGTTCTTC
- 13 TRBD1 TRBJ1-1 TRBV5-4 CASSWTGSAEAFF TGTGCCAGCAGCTGGACAGGGAGCGCTGAAGCTTTCTTT
- 15 - TRBJ2-1 TRBV2 CASSLGVGGPDEQFF TGTGCCAGCAGTCTAGGGGTGGGGGGGCCGGATGAGCAGTTCTTC
- 14 - TRBJ2-7 TRBV19 CASSIRGPRYEQYF TGTGCCAGTAGTATCAGGGGACCGCGCTACGAGCAGTACTTC
- 15 TRBD1 TRBJ2-7 TRBV29-1 CSVDVSGTGESEQYF TGCAGCGTTGACGTAAGCGGGACAGGGGAATCCGAGCAGTACTTC
- 13 - TRBJ2-1 TRBV7-9 CASSYTSLDEQFF TGTGCCAGCAGCTATACTAGTCTCGACGAGCAGTTCTTC
- 13 - TRBJ2-1 TRBV10-2 CASSETLAPQQFF TGCGCCAGCAGTGAGACACTAGCACCCCAGCAGTTCTTC
few 15 - TRBJ1-2 TRBV6-6 CASRDGGEYNYGYTF TGTGCCAGCAGAGACGGGGGGGAATACAACTATGGCTACACCTTC
- 14 - TRBJ2-7 TRBV9 CASSVGVWGNEQYF TGTGCCAGCAGCGTAGGGGTTTGGGGCAACGAGCAGTACTTC
- 15 TRBD1 TRBJ1-2 TRBV27 CASSLFPDRGNGYTF TGTGCCAGCAGTTTATTTCCGGACAGGGGAAATGGCTACACCTTC
- 13 - TRBJ1-3 TRBV11-2 CASSLQRGNTIYF TGTGCCAGCAGCTTACAGAGGGGAAACACCATATATTTT
- 15 - TRBJ1-2 TRBV6-5 CASSRTTGTKGGYTF TGTGCCAGCAGTCGCACCACAGGGACCAAGGGTGGCTACACCTTC
- 16 TRBD1 TRBJ2-5 TRBV7-2 CASSLGEGAIKETQYF TGTGCCAGCAGCTTAGGAGAGGGGGCAATAAAAGAGACCCAGTACTTC
once 16 - TRBJ2-6 TRBV6-1 CASSEEGGAGANVLTF TGTGCCAGCAGTGAAGAGGGGGGGGCCGGGGCCAACGTCCTGACTTTC
few 14 TRBD1 TRBJ1-1 TRBV7-9 CASSSTGGGTEAFF TGTGCCAGCAGCTCGACAGGGGGCGGCACTGAAGCTTTCTTT
- 14 - TRBJ1-3 TRBV7-8 CASSFTESGNTIYF TGTGCCAGCAGCTTTACAGAGTCTGGAAACACCATATATTTT
once 15 TRBD2 TRBJ2-3 TRBV7-2 CASSLMAGGKDTQYF TGTGCCAGCAGCTTAATGGCGGGGGGGAAGGATACGCAGTATTTT
- 13 - TRBJ2-3 TRBV19 CASVGLSTDTQYF TGTGCCAGTGTAGGACTGTCCACAGATACGCAGTATTTT
- 16 - TRBJ1-3 TRBV4-1 CASSQDRGGPGNTIYF TGCGCCAGCAGCCAAGATCGGGGGGGACCCGGAAACACCATATATTTT
- 12 TRBD1 TRBJ2-1 TRBV27 CASSFPTGAQFF TGTGCCAGCAGTTTCCCAACAGGGGCGCAGTTCTTC
- 13 - TRBJ1-4 TRBV7-9 CASSLGGEGNLFF TGTGCCAGCAGCTTAGGCGGGGAAGGGAATCTGTTTTTT
- 16 - TRBJ1-2 TRBV5-6 CASSLVPRDPNYGYTF TGTGCCAGCAGCTTGGTCCCTCGGGATCCCAACTATGGCTACACCTTC
- 14 TRBD2 TRBJ2-3 TRBV28 CATRSPAGADTQYF TGTGCCACACGTTCTCCCGCGGGGGCAGATACGCAGTATTTT